The next 24 T cell receptor beta chains were all read from a single sample in a study of T cell responses to AZD1222 COVID-19 vaccine. This table comes from immunoSEQ multiplex PCR, and its TCRdb copy is limited to in-frame clones, with some not included. Its table lists over 130,000 clones. The specimen was peripheral blood. The receptors were sampled from an adult in good health.

The chain is built from TRBV11-3 and TRBJ2-3; 10 bases are a match to TRBD2. This CDR3 is built from 16 residues. Germline CDR1 reads SGHNT; CDR2 reads YENEEA. V shed 1 base and J 3 bases; nucleotides not matched to a gene: 4. DNA for the CDR3: TGTGCCAGCAGCTTAGGATCGGGACTAGCGACAGATACGCAGTATTTT. Residues: CASSLGSGLATDTQYF.

CDR3 nucleotides: TGTGCCAGCAGTTTTACGACCAGGAAACTGTTTTTT. Translated, it gives CASSFTTRKLFF. V gene TRBV12-3 or TRBV12-4 combines with J gene TRBJ1-4; D is unclear. The CDR3 is 12 residues long. The ends were cut back, 3 bases at V and 11 bases at J, with 10 bases in the middle.

This rearrangement joins TRBV10-1 to TRBJ2-2, with 7 positions matching TRBD2. Germline assignment: CDR1 WNHNN and CDR2 SYGVQD (reference sequence). V lost 3 bases, J lost 8 bases, and 6 bases stayed unmatched. The CDR3 length is 14 residues. The CDR3 region has the DNA TGCGCCAGCAGTGAAGGAGGAGCGGGGGGGGAGCTGTTTTTT. Translated, it gives CASSEGGAGGELFF.

The V and J genes are TRBV9 and TRBJ2-2; 10 bases fit TRBD2. CDR3 length: 16 residues. Germline trimming cut 7 bases from V and 0 bases from J; bases unmatched to any gene: 6. Germline V gene sequence: CDR1 SGDLS, CDR2 YYNGEE. CDR3 DNA: TGTGCCAGCGGAGTACTAGCGGGGACGAACACCGGGGAGCTGTTTTTT. Translating gives CASGVLAGTNTGELFF.

V is TRBV30 and J is TRBJ1-3, with D maybe TRBD1 (5 bases). The CDR3 totals 15 residues. CDR1 and CDR2 from the germline V gene are GTSNPN and SVGIG (reference sequence). V lost 3 bases and J lost 2, with 14 bases in between. The CDR3 DNA sequence: TGTGCCTGGAGGGATGACAGTTACACTGGAAACACCATATATTTT. It is translated as CAWRDDSYTGNTIYF.

The chain is built from TRBV7-8 and TRBJ1-1; 8 bases agree with TRBD1. Germline loops: CDR1 SGHVS, CDR2 FQNEAQ. The V segment lost 5 bases and the J segment 4 bases; nucleotides outside the gene matches: 9. This CDR3 region has 15 residues. DNA of the CDR3: TGTGCCAGCAGCCAACCCGGGACAGGTTCCACTGAAGCTTTCTTT. This gives the protein CASSQPGTGSTEAFF.

The rearrangement uses TRBV11-2 and TRBJ1-4; D remains ambiguous. The CDR3 sequence is 14 residues long. Trimming took 6 bases from V and 7 from J, leaving 15 bases between them. Germline CDR1 and CDR2: SGHAT and FQNNGV. CDR3 region: CASSRTTVGEKLFF. In DNA form, the CDR3 reads TGTGCCAGCAGTCGGACTACTGTCGGTGAAAAACTGTTTTTT.

The chain combines TRBV7-2 with TRBJ1-6, with a tentative D call TRBD1 (5 bases). V was shortened by 1 base and J by 10 bases, with 11 bases between the two germline ends. The CDR3 runs 14 residues. Germline assignment: CDR1 SGHTA and CDR2 FQGNSA. In DNA, the CDR3 is TGTGCCAGCAGCTTAGGGACCCCAGGGTCACCCCTCCACTTT. It is translated as CASSLGTPGSPLHF.

V is TRBV2 and J is TRBJ1-2; TRBD1 might be the D (5 bases). V was shortened by 5 bases and J by 4 bases, with 17 bases between the two germline ends. This CDR3 is built from 15 residues. Per germline, CDR1 SNHLY and CDR2 FYNNEI. The CDR3 nucleotides read TGTGCCAGCAGTCCCTCTAGGGGCTCGGGCTATGGCTACACCTTC. Its protein product is CASSPSRGSGYGYTF.

Here the CDR3 reads CASSKEGPETNYGYTF. The CDR3, as DNA: TGTGCCAGCAGCAAAGAGGGACCAGAGACCAACTATGGCTACACCTTC. The chain couples TRBV21-1 to TRBJ1-2. TRBV21-1 is given as a pseudogene. This CDR3 has 16 amino acids.

The gene calls are TRBV7-8 and TRBJ2-5, with 8 nucleotides matching TRBD1. The J segment lost 7 bases and the V segment lost 5 bases, leaving 6 bases of the junction unmatched. The CDR3 length is 13 residues. Germline V lookup: CDR1 SGHVS, CDR2 FQNEAQ. The CDR3, as DNA: TGTGCCAGCAGCCTCGGACAGGGAGGGACCCAGTACTTC. It specifies CASSLGQGGTQYF.

V and J are TRBV13 and TRBJ1-2, with D maybe TRBD1 (5 bases). The CDR3 is made up of 14 amino acids. Germline V gives CDR1 PRHDT, CDR2 FYEKMQ (reference sequence). V was pared by 2 bases and J by 8 bases, with 15 bases between. This CDR3 reads CASSLKGAGSGYTF. The DNA for the CDR3 is TGTGCCAGCAGCTTAAAAGGGGCAGGGAGCGGCTACACCTTC.

J is TRBJ2-7 and V is TRBV7-2; no reliable D call. Trimming stripped 5 bases from V and 2 bases from J, with 7 bases between. The CDR3 has 12 amino acids. Germline CDR1 and CDR2: SGHTA and FQGNSA. CDR3 sequence reads: CASSGPTYEQYF. CDR3 sequence (DNA): TGTGCCAGCAGCGGACCAACCTACGAGCAGTACTTC.

J is TRBJ2-7 and V is TRBV7-2; D perhaps matches TRBD1 (5 bases). From germline, CDR1 is SGHTA and CDR2 FQGNSA. Trimming pared 0 bases from V and 3 bases from J, leaving 9 bases between. This CDR3 region has 14 residues. CDR3 bases: TGTGCCAGCAGCTTAGCTTCAGGGCACTACGAGCAGTACTTC. Its protein product is CASSLASGHYEQYF.

This chain uses TRBV3-1 (or the pseudogene TRBV3-2) with TRBJ1-1; D may be TRBD1 (5 bases). V was clipped by 2 bases and J by 5 bases, with 9 bases between them. This CDR3 region has 13 residues. Germline-derived CDR1 and CDR2 are LGHDT and YNNKEL (reference sequence). For the CDR3, the DNA is TGTGCCAGCAGCCAACTGGGGGGTACTGAAGCTTTCTTT. Encoded protein: CASSQLGGTEAFF.

This chain connects TRBV30 to TRBJ1-2; D is possibly TRBD1 (6 bases). The CDR3 length is 13 residues. V lost 0 bases and J lost 9, with 14 bases in between. Germline V lookup: CDR1 GTSNPN, CDR2 SVGIG (reference sequence). CDR3 protein: CAWSVHRGASYTF. The CDR3 DNA follows: TGTGCCTGGAGTGTACACCGGGGGGCGAGCTACACCTTC.

V usage is TRBV7-9 and J usage is TRBJ1-4; D uncertain. This CDR3 comprises 14 residues. CDR1 SEHNR and CDR2 FQNEAQ come from the germline V gene (reference sequence). Deletions cut 7 bases from V and 11 bases from J, with 20 bases between. The chain's CDR3 is CASIERGGGAKLFF. CDR3 DNA sequence: TGTGCCAGCATCGAGCGAGGAGGTGGCGCGAAACTGTTTTTT.

This chain connects TRBV10-3 to TRBJ1-6, with D unclear. Germline CDR1 reads ENHRY; CDR2 reads SYGVKD. The CDR3 runs to 14 residues. V was trimmed by 2 bases and J by 7 bases, leaving 9 bases between them. The CDR3: CAISEHSSNSPLHF. The CDR3 region has the DNA TGTGCCATCAGTGAGCACAGCAGCAATTCACCCCTCCACTTT.

The chain uses TRBV6-5 and TRBJ2-5; a weak D match, TRBD2 (7 bases). V shed 4 bases and J shed 5 bases, with 14 bases lying between them. The CDR3 covers 14 residues. Per the germline V gene, CDR1 is MNHEY and CDR2 is SVGAGI. As DNA, the CDR3 is TGTGCCAGCAGTTGGTCGGCGGGGGCGGAGACCCAGTACTTC. It yields the protein CASSWSAGAETQYF.

The chain uses TRBV30 and TRBJ2-3; the D gene is possibly TRBD2 (5 bases). This CDR3 comprises 14 residues. CDR1 GTSNPN and CDR2 SVGIG come from the germline V gene (reference sequence). The germline V and J ends were trimmed by 2 bases and 4 bases, with 13 bases remaining between them. The CDR3 here is CAWSLGVGADTQYF. The CDR3 DNA follows: TGTGCCTGGAGTTTGGGCGTCGGGGCAGATACGCAGTATTTT.

The chain recombines TRBV4-1 with TRBJ1-4, with 9 bases aligning to TRBD1. V shed 0 bases, J shed 5 bases, and the junction held 1 base outside the gene matches. The germline gives CDR1 MGHRA, CDR2 YSYEKL. The CDR3 spans 15 residues. The CDR3 spells CASSQEGTGNEKLFF. The DNA of the CDR3 is TGCGCCAGCAGCCAAGAAGGGACAGGGAATGAAAAACTGTTTTTT.

This sequence joins TRBV5-1 and TRBJ1-2; 11 nucleotides align to TRBD1. Germline values: CDR1 SGHRS, CDR2 YFSETQ. V trimming: 4 bases; J trimming: 2 bases; junction bases outside the gene matches: 4. The CDR3 has 15 residues. Here the CDR3 reads CASSNRDRGNYGYTF. The CDR3 DNA sequence: TGCGCCAGCAGCAACCGGGACAGGGGGAACTATGGCTACACCTTC.

The V and J genes are TRBV25-1 and TRBJ2-5; 10 bases align to TRBD2. V was pared by 2 bases and J by 3 bases, with 3 bases of the junction left unmatched. Germline V lookup: CDR1 MGHDK, CDR2 SYGVNS. CDR3 length: 15 residues. The CDR3 DNA reads as TGTGCCAGCAGTGAAACCGGACTAGCGGAAGAGACCCAGTACTTC. Its translation is CASSETGLAEETQYF.

This chain connects TRBV12-5 to TRBJ2-1, with 9 bases lining up with TRBD1. After removal of 3 bases from V and 5 bases from J, the junction contained 5 bases not matched to a gene. The CDR3 has 15 residues. Germline CDR1 reads LGHNT; CDR2 reads FRNRAP. The CDR3 loop is CASGFLRTGDNEQFF. As DNA, the CDR3 is TGTGCTAGTGGTTTCCTTCGGACAGGGGACAATGAGCAGTTCTTC.